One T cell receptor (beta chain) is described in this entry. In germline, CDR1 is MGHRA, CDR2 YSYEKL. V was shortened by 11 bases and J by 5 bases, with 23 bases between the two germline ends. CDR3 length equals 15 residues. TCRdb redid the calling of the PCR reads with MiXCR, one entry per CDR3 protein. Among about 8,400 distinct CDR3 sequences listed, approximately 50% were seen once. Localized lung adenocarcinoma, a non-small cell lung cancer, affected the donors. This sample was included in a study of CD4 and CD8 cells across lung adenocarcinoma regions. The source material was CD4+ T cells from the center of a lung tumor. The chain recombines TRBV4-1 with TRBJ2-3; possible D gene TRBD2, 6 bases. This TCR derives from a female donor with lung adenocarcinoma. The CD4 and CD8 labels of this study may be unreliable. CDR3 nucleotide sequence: TGCGCCGGGGGTCTCGGGGGAGGTAACAAAGATACGCAGTATTTT. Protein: CAGGLGGGNKDTQYF.